The clone carrying this T cell receptor (beta chain) came up a few times. What it binds is not known. The CDR3 is made up of 14 amino acids. Germline-derived CDR1 and CDR2 are DFQATT and SNEGSKA (reference sequence). Trimming at V came to 3 bases and at J to 8 bases, leaving 10 bases not matched to a gene. These data originate in a study of T cells after yellow fever vaccination. Study results and limitations: Clones that expanded after primary vaccination mostly reappeared after the booster (96% CD4, approximately 85% CD8).

Universal primer sites and UMIs were introduced during 5'RACE template-switching synthesis of TCR cDNA. In TCRdb, the 5' RACE reads were re-called with MiXCR into one record per CDR3 protein. Of approximately 300,000 distinct CDR3 sequences in the sample, around 10% were seen once. Source: CD4+ T cells sorted from PBMCs, taken 45 days after the yellow fever booster vaccination. The rearrangement joins TRBV20-1 to TRBJ1-2, with 9 bases fitting TRBD1. This clonotype was obtained from a man in his late teens or twenties who received the YFV17D yellow fever vaccine. The CDR3 nucleotides are TGCAGTGCTAGTGGGACAGGGATAGGCGGCGGCTACACCTTC. It encodes CSASGTGIGGGYTF.